This T cell receptor (beta chain) was sequenced in a study of T cell responses to AZD1222 COVID-19 vaccine. Study results and caveats: Compared with day 0, the breadth and depth of the Spike-specific TCR repertoire rose significantly after two doses of AZD1222. Repertoire samples came only from after the peak T cell response. Along spike, vaccine-associated CD4 TCRs were found throughout, with dominance at 160-218 and 743-854.

Sequenced by immunoSEQ multiplex PCR; TCRdb stores in-frame clones only, minus some. This repertoire shows about 270,000 clones, around 92% found once; its top ten account for around 0.6%. Turning to this clone: As yet, its antigen is unknown.

Here the sequenced sample was peripheral blood, taken 28 days after the second AZD1222 dose. This receptor was obtained from an adult who received the AZD1222 COVID-19 vaccine.

The CDR3 bases are TGTGCCAGCAGCTTATATGGGACAGGTTTGAGTGGCTACACCTTC. Protein sequence: CASSLYGTGLSGYTF. The J gene is TRBJ1-2, the V gene TRBV7-9; 8 positions match TRBD1. V dropped 2 bases and J dropped 7; count of bases not matched to a gene: 9. CDR1 is SEHNR and CDR2 is FQNEAQ in the germline V gene (reference sequence). This CDR3 comprises 15 residues.